The rows below give T cell receptor beta chains drawn from one sample of a study of CD8 T cells in ankylosing spondylitis. TCRdb re-called the 5' RACE reads through MiXCR, storing one row per CDR3 protein. This table holds thousands of distinct CDR3 sequences, under 2.5% found once. The specimen sequenced was blood, either unsorted or a sorted T cell fraction (not recorded which). The receptors come from a male donor with ankylosing spondylitis or in good health (not recorded which). Each CDR3 is given with its conserved first and last residue. The D gene is left open where the match is weak. Each size is once, few, many or a size class.

>TRBV9|TRBJ2-1|TRBD2|many
CASSVGDYHLLEQFF
TGTGCCAGCAGCGTAGGGGACTACCACCTTCTCGAGCAGTTCTTC
>TRBV9|TRBJ2-5|NA|many
CASSADLSPQETQYF
TGTGCCAGCAGCGCGGACCTCTCCCCACAAGAGACCCAGTACTTC
>TRBV9|TRBJ2-1|NA|many
CASSVGLVAYNEQFF
TGTGCCAGCAGCGTGGGGTTGGTAGCCTACAATGAGCAGTTCTTC
>TRBV9|TRBJ2-3|TRBD2|many
CASSPSSGRGSTDTQYF
TGTGCCAGCAGCCCGTCTAGCGGGAGAGGGAGCACAGATACGCAGTATTTT
>TRBV9|TRBJ2-1|NA|many
CASSVTPGAYNEQFF
TGTGCCAGCAGCGTAACACCGGGAGCCTACAATGAGCAGTTCTTC
>TRBV9|TRBJ1-1|NA|many
CASSAPGLLGTEAFF
TGTGCCAGCAGCGCACCGGGACTCCTGGGCACTGAAGCTTTCTTT
>TRBV9|TRBJ2-1|NA|many
CASSVAPDTRPYNEQFF
TGTGCCAGCAGCGTAGCTCCAGATACTAGACCCTACAATGAGCAGTTCTTC
>TRBV9|TRBJ2-3|TRBD2|many
CASSVATSGSDTQYF
TGTGCCAGCAGCGTAGCCACTAGCGGGAGTGATACGCAGTATTTT
>TRBV9|TRBJ2-7|TRBD1|many
CASNGGQGYYEQYF
TGTGCCAGCAACGGGGGACAGGGATACTACGAGCAGTACTTC
>TRBV9|TRBJ2-1|NA|many
CASSAAGETYNEQFF
TGTGCCAGCAGCGCAGCAGGGGAAACCTACAATGAGCAGTTCTTC
>TRBV9|TRBJ2-6|NA|many
CASSAGISGANVLTF
TGTGCCAGCAGCGCCGGGATCTCTGGGGCCAACGTCCTGACTTTC
>TRBV9|TRBJ2-1|TRBD2|medium-sized
CASSPSGGPGNEQFF
TGTGCCAGCAGCCCGTCGGGAGGGCCAGGTAATGAGCAGTTCTTC
>TRBV9|TRBJ2-3|NA|many
CASSDGTFQYF
TGTGCCAGCAGCGACGGGACGTTTCAGTATTTT
>TRBV9|TRBJ2-1|NA|many
CASSVAGSYNEQFF
TGTGCCAGCAGCGTAGCAGGCTCCTACAATGAGCAGTTCTTC
>TRBV9|TRBJ1-2|NA|medium-sized
CASNAGGYGYTF
TGTGCCAGCAACGCTGGGGGCTATGGCTACACCTTC
>TRBV9|TRBJ2-7|NA|many
CASSVVAGPTYEQYF
TGTGCCAGCAGCGTAGTGGCGGGACCGACCTACGAGCAGTACTTC
>TRBV9|TRBJ2-3|TRBD2|many
CASSAPPTSGPSDTQYF
TGTGCCAGCAGCGCACCACCGACTAGCGGGCCTTCGGATACGCAGTATTTT
>TRBV9|TRBJ2-2|NA|many
CASSPSGGDFAGELFF
TGTGCCAGCAGCCCAAGCGGTGGGGACTTCGCCGGGGAGCTGTTTTTT
>TRBV9|TRBJ2-3|TRBD2|many
CASSVIAGGAPFTDTQYF
TGTGCCAGCAGCGTCATAGCGGGAGGGGCCCCTTTCACAGATACGCAGTATTTT
>TRBV9|TRBJ1-2|NA|many
CASSTQLGRTYGYTF
TGTGCCAGCAGCACGCAATTGGGGCGGACCTATGGCTACACCTTC
>TRBV9|TRBJ2-3|NA|many
CASSIGVLSTDTQYF
TGTGCCAGCAGCATAGGGGTACTTAGCACAGATACGCAGTATTTT
>TRBV9|TRBJ2-5|TRBD2|many
CASSSRLAEQETQYF
TGTGCCAGCAGCTCCCGACTAGCGGAACAAGAGACCCAGTACTTC